This T cell receptor (beta chain) was captured by sequencing in a study of OX40 agonist ivuxolimab in advanced cancers. The study in broad terms: The costimulatory receptor OX40 (CD134) was targeted by ivuxolimab, a fully human IgG2 agonistic monoclonal antibody. Intravenous ivuxolimab was administered to patients every 2 weeks at six dose levels: 0.01, 0.1, 0.3, 1.5, 3 and 10 mg/kg. Of the 50 to 55 dose-escalation patients, hepatocellular carcinoma was present in roughly 19, melanoma in approximately 15, renal cell carcinoma in 9 and head and neck cancer in 9. In the dose-escalation cohort, 82.7% of patients were male, and the mean age was approximately 64 years, with a range of about 20 to 90. Patients were allowed to have had prior anti-PD-1, anti-PD-L1 or anti-CTLA-4 therapy, and 40% of the dose-escalation patients had previously received checkpoint inhibitors. Three dose-escalation patients achieved partial responses, one with hepatocellular carcinoma and two with cutaneous melanoma. Peripheral TCRbeta sequencing was intended to test whether TCR sequence diversity was altered and clonal T-cell expansion was caused by ivuxolimab. The paper describes the monotherapy dose-escalation part (N ≈ 52 patients) of the phase I trial of ivuxolimab. Broad study findings and their caveats: Low levels of normalized T-cell clonal expansion were also seen in some patients who did not respond. After ivuxolimab, more expanded clones were found on average in CD8+ T cells than in CD4+ T cells. Antigen specificity was not determined for the clonally expanded peripheral T cells. Partial responders in the 0.1-3.0 mg/kg groups had among the lowest normalized peripheral clonal expansion, especially among CD8+ T cells. At doses of 0.1 to 3.0 mg/kg, clonal expansion of both CD4+ and CD8+ blood T cells was observed from baseline to week 6.

Genomic DNA was extracted from sorted cells for sequencing of the TCRbeta CDR3 region. TCRbeta CDR3 regions were sequenced using the immunoSEQ Assay. Here the immuneACCESS table is served through TCRdb, limited to in-frame sequences with V and J called. Missing clones are a known gap in these copies; in checked studies unresolved V genes cover under half, and the rest lacks a known reason. Across this sample there are 75,000 to 100,000 clones, with 90% to 95% seen only once. Approximately 0.78% of the sample belongs to the ten largest clones. V gives up 4 bases and J gives up 6 bases, and the segment between their germline ends measures 14 bases. The CDR3 spans 13 residues, from the cysteine through the phenylalanine. The CDR3 DNA has 39 bases and is translated from base 1. Taken from the germline V gene, the CDR1 and CDR2 loops are SQVTM and ANQGSEA. Patients with a history of autoimmune disease or receiving systemic immunosuppression were excluded from the trial. Peripheral blood for TCR sequencing was collected from all dose cohorts at baseline, on cycle 4 day 1, and on cycle 7 day 1. The samples were taken from a phase I, first-in-human, multicenter, open-label dose-escalation trial of ivuxolimab. Adults with locally advanced or metastatic head and neck squamous cell, hepatocellular, melanoma or renal cell carcinoma were enrolled in the trial. CD4+ and CD8+ T cells were sorted separately from peripheral blood before TCR sequencing.

In the case of this clone: Its antigen specificity is not known. Base-call qualities are not available, and no considerably larger clone is one nucleotide away.

The origin of this receptor is an adult with an advanced solid tumor such as melanoma, head and neck, liver or kidney cancer. The receptor chain draws on TRBV29-1 and TRBJ2-3; TRBD2 is perhaps the D gene, given 6 matching bases. The sequencing used CD4+ or CD8+ T cells sorted from blood, collected in a trial of the OX40 agonist ivuxolimab. The CDR3 protein is CSVASGDRDTQYF. The DNA is TGCAGCGTTGCGTCGGGGGATCGGGATACGCAGTATTTT.